This TCR beta chain was retrieved from a study of blood T cell repertoires in COVID-19. Background on the study: Samples came from the United States, Italy and Spain, spanning acute and convalescent COVID-19. Sources were T cells, B-cell-depleted T cells, or PBMCs; the material itself was cDNA or gDNA.

Authors' processing steps: Amplifying reference gene primers gave estimates of nucleated cell counts. Produced via immunoSEQ multiplex PCR; TCRdb's table is partial and in-frame only. The DNA was the basis for D and trimming; V, J and clone size are from that table. This table has tens of thousands of clones, roughly 86% appearing once. J lost 4 bases, V lost 10 bases, and 14 bases had no gene match. Germline CDR1 is MNHEY and CDR2 is SMNVEV (reference sequence). The CDR3 consists of 18 residues. This clonotype was obtained from a man in his fifties with active COVID-19. This chain joins TRBV27 and TRBJ1-6; 12 bases agree with TRBD1. Input material: peripheral blood. CDR3 nucleotides: TGTGCCACCAAGGGCGAGATGGGACAGGGGGCTTATAATTCACCCCTCCACTTT. Its protein is CATKGEMGQGAYNSPLHF.